This T cell receptor (beta chain) was sequenced for a study of memory CD4+ T cells and cytomegalovirus serostatus. Whole-study results and caveats: A US-trained random forest predicted CMV serostatus with median AUC around 0.91. About 40% of the roughly 160 known CMV-associated TCRbeta sequences appeared in CD4+ memory.

The sort gate was single viable CD3+CD4+CD8-CD45RO+ cells for memory CD4+ T cells. Trimming pared 5 bases from V and 0 bases from J, leaving 10 bases between. The germline V gene has CDR1 SNHLY and CDR2 FYNNEI. The length of the CDR3 is 14 residues. Repertoires were generated with immunoSEQ multiplex PCR, while TCRdb's copy carries only in-frame clones and drops some. The repertoire consists of 35,000 to 50,000 clones, with over 70% occurring once and the leading ten covering approximately 0.54%. Points on this clone: Antigen specificity is unknown.

Sequenced: memory CD4+ T cells from blood. The chain couples TRBV2 to TRBJ1-1; D gene unclear. The sequence derives from an adult in good health and CMV-seronegative. CDR3 region: CASSLFGLNTEAFF. CDR3 bases: TGTGCCAGCAGTTTATTTGGATTGAACACTGAAGCTTTCTTT.